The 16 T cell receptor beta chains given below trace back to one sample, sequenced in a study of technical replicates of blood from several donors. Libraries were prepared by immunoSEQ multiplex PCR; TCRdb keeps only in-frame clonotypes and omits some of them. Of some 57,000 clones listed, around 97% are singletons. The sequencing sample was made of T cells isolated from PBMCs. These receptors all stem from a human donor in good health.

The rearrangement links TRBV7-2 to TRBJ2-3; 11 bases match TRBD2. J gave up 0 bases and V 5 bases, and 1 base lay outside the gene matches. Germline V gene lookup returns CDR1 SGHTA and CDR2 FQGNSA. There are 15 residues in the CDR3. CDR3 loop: CASSRTSGSTDTQYF. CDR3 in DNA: TGTGCCAGCAGCCGGACTAGCGGGAGCACAGATACGCAGTATTTT. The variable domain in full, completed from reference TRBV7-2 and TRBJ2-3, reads GAGVSQSPSNKVTEKGKDVELRCDPISGHTALYWYRQSLGQGLEFLIYFQGNSAPDKSGLPSDRFSAERTGGSVSTLTIQRTQQEDSAVYLCASSRTSGSTDTQYFGPGTRLTVL.

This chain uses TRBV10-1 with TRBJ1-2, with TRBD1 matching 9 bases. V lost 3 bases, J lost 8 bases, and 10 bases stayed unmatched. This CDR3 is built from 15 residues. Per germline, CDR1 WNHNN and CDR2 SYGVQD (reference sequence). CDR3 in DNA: TGCGCCAGCAGTGAATACCGGGACAGGGCGAACGGCTACACCTTC. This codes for CASSEYRDRANGYTF.

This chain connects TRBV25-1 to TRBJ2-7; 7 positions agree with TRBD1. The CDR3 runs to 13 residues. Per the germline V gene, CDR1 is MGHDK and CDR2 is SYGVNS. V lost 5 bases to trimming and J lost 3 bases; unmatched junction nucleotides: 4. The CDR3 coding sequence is TGTGCCAGCAGTTCCTGGGACAGCTACGAGCAGTACTTC. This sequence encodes CASSSWDSYEQYF.

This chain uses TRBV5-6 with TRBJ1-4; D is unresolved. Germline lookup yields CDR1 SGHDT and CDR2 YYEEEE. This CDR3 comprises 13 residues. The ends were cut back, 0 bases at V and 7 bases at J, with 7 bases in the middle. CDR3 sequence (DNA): TGTGCCAGCAGCTTGGACCGGTCTGAAAAACTGTTTTTT. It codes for CASSLDRSEKLFF.

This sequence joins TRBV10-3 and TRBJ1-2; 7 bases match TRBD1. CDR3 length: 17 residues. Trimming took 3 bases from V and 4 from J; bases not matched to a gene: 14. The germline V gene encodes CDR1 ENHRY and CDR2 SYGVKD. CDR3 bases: TGTGCCATCAGTGACTACGCTCGGACAGGTTCGGGCTATGGCTACACCTTC. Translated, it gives CAISDYARTGSGYGYTF.

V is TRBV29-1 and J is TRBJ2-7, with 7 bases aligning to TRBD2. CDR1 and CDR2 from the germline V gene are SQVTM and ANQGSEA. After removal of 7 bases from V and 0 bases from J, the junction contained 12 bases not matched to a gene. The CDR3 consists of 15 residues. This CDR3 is CSGAPRRESSYEQYF. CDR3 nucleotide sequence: TGCAGCGGTGCCCCAAGGCGGGAGAGCTCCTACGAGCAGTACTTC.

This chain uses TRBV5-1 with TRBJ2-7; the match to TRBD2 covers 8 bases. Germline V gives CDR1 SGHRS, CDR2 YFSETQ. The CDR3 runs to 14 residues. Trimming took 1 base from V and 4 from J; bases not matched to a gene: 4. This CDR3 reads CASSLSGGRYEQYF. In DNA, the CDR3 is TGCGCCAGCAGCTTGAGCGGGGGAAGGTACGAGCAGTACTTC.

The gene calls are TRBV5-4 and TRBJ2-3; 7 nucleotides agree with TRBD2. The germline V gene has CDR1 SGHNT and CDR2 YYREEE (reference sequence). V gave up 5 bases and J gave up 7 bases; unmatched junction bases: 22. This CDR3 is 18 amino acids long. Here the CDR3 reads CASRSVQYDMTSTYTQYF. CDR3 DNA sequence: TGTGCCAGCAGGTCCGTGCAGTATGATATGACTAGCACGTATACGCAGTATTTT.

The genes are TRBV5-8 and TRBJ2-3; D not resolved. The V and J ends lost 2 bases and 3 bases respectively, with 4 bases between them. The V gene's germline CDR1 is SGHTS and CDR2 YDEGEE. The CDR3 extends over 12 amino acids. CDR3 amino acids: CASSLATDTQYF. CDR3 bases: TGTGCCAGCAGCTTAGCGACAGATACGCAGTATTTT.

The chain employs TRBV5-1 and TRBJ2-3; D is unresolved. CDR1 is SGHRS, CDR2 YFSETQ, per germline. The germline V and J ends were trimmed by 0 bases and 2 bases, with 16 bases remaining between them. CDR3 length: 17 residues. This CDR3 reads CASSLVENLSPTDTQYF. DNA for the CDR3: TGCGCCAGCAGCTTGGTTGAGAATCTCTCCCCCACAGATACGCAGTATTTT.

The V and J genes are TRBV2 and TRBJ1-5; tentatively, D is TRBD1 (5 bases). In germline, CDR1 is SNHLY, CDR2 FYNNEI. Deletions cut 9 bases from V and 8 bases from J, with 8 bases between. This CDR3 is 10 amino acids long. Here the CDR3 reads CASGGEPQHF. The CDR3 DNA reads TGTGCCAGTGGAGGGGAGCCCCAGCATTTT.

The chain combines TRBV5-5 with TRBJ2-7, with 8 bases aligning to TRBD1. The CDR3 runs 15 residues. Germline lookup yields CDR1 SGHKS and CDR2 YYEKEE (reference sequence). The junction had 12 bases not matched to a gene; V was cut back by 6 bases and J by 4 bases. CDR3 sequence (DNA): TGTGCCAGCACGCGGGACAGGAGGGGCGGTTACGAGCAGTACTTC. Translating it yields CASTRDRRGGYEQYF.

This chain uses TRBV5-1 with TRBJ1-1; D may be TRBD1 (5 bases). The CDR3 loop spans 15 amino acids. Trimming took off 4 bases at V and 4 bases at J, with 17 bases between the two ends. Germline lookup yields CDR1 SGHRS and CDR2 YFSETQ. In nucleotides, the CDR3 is TGCGCCAGCAGCGTGCCCAGGGATAGGGTCACTGAAGCTTTCTTT. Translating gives CASSVPRDRVTEAFF.

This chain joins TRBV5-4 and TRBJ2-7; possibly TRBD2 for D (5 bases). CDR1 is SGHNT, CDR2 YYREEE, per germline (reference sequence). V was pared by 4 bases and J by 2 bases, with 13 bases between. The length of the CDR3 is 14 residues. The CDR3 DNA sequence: TGTGCCAGCAGCCTATTAGGGAGAACCTACGAGCAGTACTTC. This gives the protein CASSLLGRTYEQYF.

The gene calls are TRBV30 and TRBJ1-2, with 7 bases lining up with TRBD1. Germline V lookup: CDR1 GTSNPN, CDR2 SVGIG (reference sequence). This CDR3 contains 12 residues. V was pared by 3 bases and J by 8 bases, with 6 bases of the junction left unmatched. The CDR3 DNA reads TGTGCCTGGAGCATACAGGGGAACGGCTACACCTTC. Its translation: CAWSIQGNGYTF. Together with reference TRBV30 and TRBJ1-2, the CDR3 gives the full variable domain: SQTIHQWPATLVQPVGSPLSLECTVEGTSNPNLYWYRQAAGRGLQLLFYSVGIGQISSEVPQNLSASRPQDRQFILSSKKLLLSDSGFYLCAWSIQGNGYTFGSGTRLTVV.

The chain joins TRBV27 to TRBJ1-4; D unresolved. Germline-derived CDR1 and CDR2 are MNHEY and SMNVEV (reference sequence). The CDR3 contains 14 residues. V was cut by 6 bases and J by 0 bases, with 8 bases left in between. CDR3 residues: CASSLTSTNEKLFF. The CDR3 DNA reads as TGTGCCAGCAGCCTCACATCAACTAATGAAAAACTGTTTTTT. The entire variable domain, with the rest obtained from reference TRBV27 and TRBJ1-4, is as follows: EAQVTQNPRYLITVTGKKLTVTCSQNMNHEYMSWYRQDPGLGLRQIYYSMNVEVTDKGDVPEGYKVSRKEKRNFPLILESPSPNQTSLYFCASSLTSTNEKLFFGSGTQLSVL.